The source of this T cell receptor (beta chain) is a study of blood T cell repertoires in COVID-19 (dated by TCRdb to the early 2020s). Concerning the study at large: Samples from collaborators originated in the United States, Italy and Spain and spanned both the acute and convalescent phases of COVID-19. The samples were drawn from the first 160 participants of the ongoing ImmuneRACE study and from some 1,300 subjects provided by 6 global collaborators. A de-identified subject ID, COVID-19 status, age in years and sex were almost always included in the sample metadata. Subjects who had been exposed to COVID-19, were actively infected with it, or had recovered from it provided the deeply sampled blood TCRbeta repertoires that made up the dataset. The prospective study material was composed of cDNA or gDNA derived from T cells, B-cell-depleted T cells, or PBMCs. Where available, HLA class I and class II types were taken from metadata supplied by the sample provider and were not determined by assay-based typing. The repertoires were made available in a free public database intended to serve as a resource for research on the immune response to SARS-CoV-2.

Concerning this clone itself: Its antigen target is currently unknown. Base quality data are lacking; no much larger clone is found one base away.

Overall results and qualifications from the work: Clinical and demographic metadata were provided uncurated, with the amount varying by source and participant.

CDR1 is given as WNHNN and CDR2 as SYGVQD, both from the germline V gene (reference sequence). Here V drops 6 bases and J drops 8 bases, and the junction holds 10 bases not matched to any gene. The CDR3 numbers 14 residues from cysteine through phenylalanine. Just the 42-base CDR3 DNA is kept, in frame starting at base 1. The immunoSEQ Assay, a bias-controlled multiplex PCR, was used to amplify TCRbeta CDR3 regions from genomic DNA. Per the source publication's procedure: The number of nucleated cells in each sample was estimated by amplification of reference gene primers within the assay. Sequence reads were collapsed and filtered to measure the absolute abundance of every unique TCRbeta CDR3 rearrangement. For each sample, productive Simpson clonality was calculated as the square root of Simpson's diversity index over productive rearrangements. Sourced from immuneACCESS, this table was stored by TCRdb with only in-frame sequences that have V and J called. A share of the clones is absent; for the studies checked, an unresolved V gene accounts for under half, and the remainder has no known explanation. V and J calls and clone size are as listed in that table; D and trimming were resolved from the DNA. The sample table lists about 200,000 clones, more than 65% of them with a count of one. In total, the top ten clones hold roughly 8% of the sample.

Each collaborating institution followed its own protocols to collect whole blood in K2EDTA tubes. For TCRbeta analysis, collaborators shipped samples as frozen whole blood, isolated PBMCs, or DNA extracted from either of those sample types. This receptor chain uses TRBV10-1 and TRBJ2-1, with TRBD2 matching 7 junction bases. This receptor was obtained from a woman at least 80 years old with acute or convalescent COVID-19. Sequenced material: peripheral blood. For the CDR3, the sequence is CASSSGGSIDEQFF. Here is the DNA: TGCGCCAGCAGCTCCGGCGGGAGTATAGATGAGCAGTTCTTC.